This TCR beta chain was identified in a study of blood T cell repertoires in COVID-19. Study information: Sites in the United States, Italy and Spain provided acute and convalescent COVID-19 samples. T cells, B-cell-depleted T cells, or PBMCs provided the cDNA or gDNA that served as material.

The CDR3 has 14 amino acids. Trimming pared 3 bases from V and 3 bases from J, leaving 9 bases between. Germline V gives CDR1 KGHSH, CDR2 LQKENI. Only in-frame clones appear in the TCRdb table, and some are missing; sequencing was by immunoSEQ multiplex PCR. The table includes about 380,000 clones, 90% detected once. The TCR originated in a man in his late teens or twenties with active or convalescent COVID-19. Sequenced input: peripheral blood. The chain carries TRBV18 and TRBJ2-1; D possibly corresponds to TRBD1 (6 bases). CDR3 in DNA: TGTGCCAGCTCACCTCAGGGGTACTACAATGAGCAGTTCTTC. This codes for CASSPQGYYNEQFF. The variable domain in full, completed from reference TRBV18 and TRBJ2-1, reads NAGVMQNPRHLVRRRGQEARLRCSPMKGHSHVYWYRQLPEEGLKFMVYLQKENIIDESGMPKERFSAEFPKEGPSILRIQQVVRGDSAAYFCASSPQGYYNEQFFGPGTRLTVL.